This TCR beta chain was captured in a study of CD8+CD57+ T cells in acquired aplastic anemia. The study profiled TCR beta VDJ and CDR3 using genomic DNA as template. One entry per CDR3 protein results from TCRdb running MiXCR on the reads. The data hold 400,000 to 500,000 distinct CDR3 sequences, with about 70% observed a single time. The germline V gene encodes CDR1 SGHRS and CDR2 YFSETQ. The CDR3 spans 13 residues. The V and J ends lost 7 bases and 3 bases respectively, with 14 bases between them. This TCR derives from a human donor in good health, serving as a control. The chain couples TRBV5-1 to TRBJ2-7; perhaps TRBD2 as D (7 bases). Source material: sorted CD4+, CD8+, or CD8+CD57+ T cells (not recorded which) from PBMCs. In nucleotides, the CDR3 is TGCGCCAGCGGCGGGGAGGGGGACTACGAGCAGTACTTC. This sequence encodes CASGGEGDYEQYF.